This is a list of T cell receptor beta chains from one sample in a study of a mutant IDH1 vaccine in newly diagnosed glioma. No antigen has been assigned to these receptors. The repertoire was sequenced with immunoSEQ multiplex PCR; TCRdb's copy has only in-frame clones and lacks some. The table includes more than 35,000 clones, 80% to 90% detected once. The sample consisted of PBMCs, taken from a glioma patient whose treatment included an IDH1 peptide vaccine. The receptors were sampled from a man aged 40-50 years with glioma. Each CDR3 is given without its conserved first and last residue.

TRBV14	ASSSRGHRDTGELF
TRBV10-3	AISEGAYTGELF
TRBV27	ASTPRTGSYGYT
TRBV5-4	ASSPQGQETQY
TRBV5-1	ASSPQGTGELF
TRBV5-4	ASSMGLGANEQF
TRBV7-2	ASSRGPEIQQY
TRBV27	ASSLEGAGGYT
TRBV30	ARGGVTQY
TRBV6-5	ASSQGGTEAF
TRBV16	ASSPGTGNTIY
TRBV6-1	ASSDLQGVSSQY
TRBV10-2	ASRRRSDEAF
TRBV4-2	ASSHGGERGGSGELF
TRBV7-2	ASSLAQGAGGYT
TRBV7-9	ASSLDGHGYT
TRBV5-8	ASSAFRASDTQY
TRBV11-2	ASSLGAAATYEQY
TRBV28	ASTHPGENQPQH
TRBV7-9	ASSQDGVGRGREQY
TRBV28	ASSFGRGGSEAF
TRBV5-4	ASSFSSVSEQF
TRBV27	AIPRGGDKNIQY
TRBV6-6	ASSSLGQATDTQY
TRBV7-8	ASSAGGGTGRPQH
TRBV7-3	ASSPTAGNTIY
TRBV4-3	ASSPGLGRSNQPQH
TRBV29-1	SVRTGANTEAF
TRBV29-1	SVTGGPSSYEQY
TRBV7-9	ASSIGQGTVETQY
TRBV18	ASSPLPETQY
TRBV28	ASSLPGLAGDRAHEQY
TRBV11-3	ASSPADRGWGFSYNSPLH
TRBV10-3	AISSPRAYNEQF
TRBV5-4	ASSLGTGNNEQF
TRBV7-9	ASSPRQSWPGNTIY
TRBV6-5	ASRRDRVLNTEAF
TRBV4-1	ASSHSDRGNYEQY
TRBV7-2	ASSLAPSQETQY
TRBV18	ASSPGISLSTNEQF
TRBV14	ASSPWTGGRTEAF
TRBV4-2	ASSLEESSYEQY
TRBV7-2	ASSRVVSLNEKLF
TRBV5-1	ASSFAGLGTDTQY
TRBV7-2	ASSSPDGYEQY
TRBV4-2	ASGQDGQSSYNSPLH
TRBV28	ASSFDKGTRYEQY
TRBV5-6	ASSPITHSEAF
TRBV28	ASSNWGQLGYEQY
TRBV11-2	ASRRLAGDTGELF
TRBV5-5	ASSFSVGSYEQY
TRBV2	ASTQRGGQPQH
TRBV10-3	AATQGSGNTIY
TRBV4-3	ASSPELVGFDNEQF
TRBV5-4	ASTKPGQGVSDTQY
TRBV16	ASSQSTGNTNQPQH
TRBV9	ASSPIPGQGTDGYT
TRBV19	ASQAGASLNEQF
TRBV29-1	SVDAGAGGETQY